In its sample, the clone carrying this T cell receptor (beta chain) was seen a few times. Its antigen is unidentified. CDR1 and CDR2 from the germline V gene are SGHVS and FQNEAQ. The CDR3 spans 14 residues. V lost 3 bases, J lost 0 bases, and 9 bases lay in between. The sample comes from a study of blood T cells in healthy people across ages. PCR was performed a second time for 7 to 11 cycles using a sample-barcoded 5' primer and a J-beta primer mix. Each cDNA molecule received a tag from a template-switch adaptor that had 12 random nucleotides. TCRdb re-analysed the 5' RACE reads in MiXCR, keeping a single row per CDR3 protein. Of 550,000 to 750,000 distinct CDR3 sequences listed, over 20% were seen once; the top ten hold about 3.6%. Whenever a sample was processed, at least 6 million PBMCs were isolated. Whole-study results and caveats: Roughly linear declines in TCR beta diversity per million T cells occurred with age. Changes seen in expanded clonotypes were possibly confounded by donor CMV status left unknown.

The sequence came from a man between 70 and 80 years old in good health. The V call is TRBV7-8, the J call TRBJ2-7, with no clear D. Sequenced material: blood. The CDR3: CASSFDLLSYEQYF. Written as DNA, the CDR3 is TGTGCCAGCAGCTTTGATCTGCTCTCCTACGAGCAGTACTTC.